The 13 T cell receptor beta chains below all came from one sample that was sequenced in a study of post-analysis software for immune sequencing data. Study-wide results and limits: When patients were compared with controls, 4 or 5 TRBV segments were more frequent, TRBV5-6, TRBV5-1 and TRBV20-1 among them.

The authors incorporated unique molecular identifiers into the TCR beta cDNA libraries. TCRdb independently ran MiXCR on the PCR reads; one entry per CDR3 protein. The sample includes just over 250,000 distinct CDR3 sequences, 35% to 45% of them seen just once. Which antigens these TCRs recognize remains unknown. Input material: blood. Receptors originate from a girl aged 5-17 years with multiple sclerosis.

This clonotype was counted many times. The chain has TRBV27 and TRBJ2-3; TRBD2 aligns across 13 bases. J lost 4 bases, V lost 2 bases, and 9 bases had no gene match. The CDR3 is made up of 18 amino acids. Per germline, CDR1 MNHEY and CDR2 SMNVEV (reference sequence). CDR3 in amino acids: CASSLPGLAGFAPDTQYF. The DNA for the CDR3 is TGTGCCAGCAGTTTACCGGGACTAGCGGGGTTCGCCCCAGATACGCAGTATTTT.

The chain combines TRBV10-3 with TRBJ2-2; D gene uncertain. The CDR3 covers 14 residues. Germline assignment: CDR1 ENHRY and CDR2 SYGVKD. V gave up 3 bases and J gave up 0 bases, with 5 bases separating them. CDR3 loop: CAISEQSNTGELFF. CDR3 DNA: TGTGCCATCAGTGAACAGTCGAACACCGGGGAGCTGTTTTTT.

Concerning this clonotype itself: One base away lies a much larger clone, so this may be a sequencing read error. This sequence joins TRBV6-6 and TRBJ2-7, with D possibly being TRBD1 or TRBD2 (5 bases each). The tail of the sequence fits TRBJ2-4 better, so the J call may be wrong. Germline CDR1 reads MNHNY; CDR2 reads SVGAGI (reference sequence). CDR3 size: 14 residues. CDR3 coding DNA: TGTGCCAGCATAAAGCTGGGGGTTACGAACATTCAGTACTTC. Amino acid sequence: CASIKLGVTNIQYF.

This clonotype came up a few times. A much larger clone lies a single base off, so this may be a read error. CDR3 residues: CSVTSEYSYNEQYF. The CDR3 DNA reads TGCAGTGTTACTAGCGAATACTCCTACAATGAGCAGTACTTC. This chain links TRBV20-1 with TRBJ2-1; 7 bases agree with TRBD2. Matching the DNA end better, TRBJ2-7 makes the J call doubtful. CDR1 DFQATT and CDR2 SNEGSKA come from the germline V gene (reference sequence). The CDR3 loop spans 14 amino acids.

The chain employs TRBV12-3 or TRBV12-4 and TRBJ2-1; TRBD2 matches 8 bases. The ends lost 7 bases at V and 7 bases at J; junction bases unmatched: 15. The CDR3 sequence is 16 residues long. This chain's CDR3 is CASTSSGLGTINEQFF. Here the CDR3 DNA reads TGTGCCAGCACCTCGTCGGGACTAGGTACCATAAATGAGCAGTTCTTC.

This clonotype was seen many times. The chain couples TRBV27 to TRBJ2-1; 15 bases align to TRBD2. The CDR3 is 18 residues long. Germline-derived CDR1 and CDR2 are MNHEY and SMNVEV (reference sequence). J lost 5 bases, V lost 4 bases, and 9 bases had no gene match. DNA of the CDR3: TGTGCCAGCAGTTCTTGGACTAGCGGGGGGGCGGGCGACAATGAGCAGTTCTTC. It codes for CASSSWTSGGAGDNEQFF.

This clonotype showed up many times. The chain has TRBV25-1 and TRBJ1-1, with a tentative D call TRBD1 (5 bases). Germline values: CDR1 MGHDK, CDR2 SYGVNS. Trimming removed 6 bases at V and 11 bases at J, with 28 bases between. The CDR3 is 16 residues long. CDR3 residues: CASSGINDSLERAAFF. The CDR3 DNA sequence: TGTGCCAGCAGCGGAATAAATGACAGCCTCGAACGGGCGGCTTTCTTT. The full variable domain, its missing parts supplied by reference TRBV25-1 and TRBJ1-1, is EADIYQTPRYLVIGTGKKITLECSQTMGHDKMYWYQQDPGMELHLIHYSYGVNSTEKGDLSSESTVSRIRTEHFPLTLESARPSHTSQYLCASSGINDSLERAAFFGQGTRLTVV.

CDR3 sequence: CASSLALNTDTQYF. The CDR3 DNA sequence: TGTGCCAGCAGCTTAGCCCTCAACACAGATACGCAGTATTTT. This chain connects TRBV7-2 to TRBJ2-3; D is unresolved. Germline lookup yields CDR1 SGHTA and CDR2 FQGNSA. This CDR3 contains 14 residues. V lost 0 bases, J lost 2 bases, and 6 bases lay in between.

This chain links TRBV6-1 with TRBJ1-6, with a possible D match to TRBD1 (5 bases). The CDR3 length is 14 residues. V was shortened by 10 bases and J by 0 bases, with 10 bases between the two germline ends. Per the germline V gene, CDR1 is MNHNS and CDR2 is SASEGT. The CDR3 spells CATYRSSYNSPLHF. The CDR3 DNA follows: TGTGCCACCTACAGGAGCTCCTATAATTCACCCCTCCACTTT.

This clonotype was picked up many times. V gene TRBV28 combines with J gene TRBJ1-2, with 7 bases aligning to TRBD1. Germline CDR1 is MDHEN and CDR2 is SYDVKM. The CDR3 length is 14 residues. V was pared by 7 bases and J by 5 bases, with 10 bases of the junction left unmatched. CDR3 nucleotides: TGTGCCAGCACTACCGGGAACAGGGGTTATGGCTACACCTTC. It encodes CASTTGNRGYGYTF.

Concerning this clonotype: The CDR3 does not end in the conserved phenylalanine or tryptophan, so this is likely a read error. CDR3 sequence: CASSLGLAGGRNTGELFV. The CDR3 region has the DNA TGTGCCAGCAGCCTAGGACTAGCGGGAGGCCGTAACACCGGGGAGCTGTTTGTT. The rearrangement links TRBV7-3 to TRBJ2-2; TRBD2 agrees at 14 bases. Trimming took 5 bases from V and 2 from J; bases not matched to a gene: 7. This CDR3 is built from 18 residues. Germline assignment: CDR1 SGHTA and CDR2 FQGTGA.

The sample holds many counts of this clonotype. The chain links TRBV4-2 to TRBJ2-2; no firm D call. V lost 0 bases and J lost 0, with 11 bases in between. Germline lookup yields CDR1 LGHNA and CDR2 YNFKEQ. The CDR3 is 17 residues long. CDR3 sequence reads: CASSQDRDGANTGELFF. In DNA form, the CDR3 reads TGTGCCAGCAGCCAAGATCGTGACGGCGCGAACACCGGGGAGCTGTTTTTT.

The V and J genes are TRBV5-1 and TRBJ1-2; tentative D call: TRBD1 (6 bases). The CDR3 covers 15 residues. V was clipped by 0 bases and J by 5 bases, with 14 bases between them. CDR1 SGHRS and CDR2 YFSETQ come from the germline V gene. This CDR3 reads CASSLEGGSPYGYTF. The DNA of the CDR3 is TGCGCCAGCAGCTTGGAGGGGGGATCCCCTTATGGCTACACCTTC.